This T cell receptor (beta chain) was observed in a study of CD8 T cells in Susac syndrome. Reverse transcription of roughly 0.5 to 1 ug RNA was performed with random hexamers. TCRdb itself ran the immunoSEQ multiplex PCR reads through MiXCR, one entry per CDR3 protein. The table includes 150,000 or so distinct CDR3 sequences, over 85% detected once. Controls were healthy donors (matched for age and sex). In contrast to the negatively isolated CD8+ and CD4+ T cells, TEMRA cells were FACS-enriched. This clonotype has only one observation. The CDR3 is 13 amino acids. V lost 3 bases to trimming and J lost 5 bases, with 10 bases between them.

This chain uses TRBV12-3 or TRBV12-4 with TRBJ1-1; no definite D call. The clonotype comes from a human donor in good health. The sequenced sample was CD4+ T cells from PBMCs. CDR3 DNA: TGTGCCAGCAGTTTGGGCACCGGGACTGAAGCTTTCTTT. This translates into CASSLGTGTEAFF.